Listed below are T cell receptor beta chains from one sample, sequenced in a study of T-cell reconstitution after alpha-beta-depleted transplantation in children. Using its own MiXCR run on the PCR reads, TCRdb lists one record per CDR3 protein. The data contain around 440,000 distinct CDR3 sequences, 15% to 20% of them singletons. The sequenced sample was PBMCs, mostly from graft donor cells, obtained 360 days after TCRalphabeta/CD19-depleted stem cell transplant. Receptors originate from a boy less than two years old who had a stem cell transplant for Wiskott-Aldrich syndrome, so the T cells may come from the graft donor. The CDR3 runs from the conserved cysteine through the conserved F or W. The order of the fields is clone size, D gene, J gene, V gene, CDR3 DNA, CDR3 protein. The D gene is left open where the match is weak. Not all rows give a size; the values are once, few, many and, for expanded clones, a class.

abundance: few
d_gene: .
j_gene: TRBJ2-5
v_gene: TRBV3-1
CDR3nt: TGTGCCAGCAGCCAAGACAGGACGACCCGGGTAGAGACCCAGTACTTC
CDR3aa: CASSQDRTTRVETQYF

abundance: .
d_gene: TRBD2
j_gene: TRBJ2-1
v_gene: TRBV4-1
CDR3nt: TGCGCCAGCAGCCAAGATACTACCCCCTCACTAGCGCTCCGGGATGAGCAGTTCTTC
CDR3aa: CASSQDTTPSLALRDEQFF

abundance: many
d_gene: .
j_gene: TRBJ1-2
v_gene: TRBV7-2
CDR3nt: TGTGCCAGCAGCTTAGGCTCGACAGGCTACTATGGCTACACCTTC
CDR3aa: CASSLGSTGYYGYTF

abundance: .
d_gene: TRBD2
j_gene: TRBJ2-3
v_gene: TRBV5-1
CDR3nt: TGCGCCAGCAGCGCCCTAGCGGGGGGGACAGATACGCAGTATTTT
CDR3aa: CASSALAGGTDTQYF

abundance: few
d_gene: TRBD2
j_gene: TRBJ2-5
v_gene: TRBV29-1
CDR3nt: TGCAGCGCTACTCCTGGCTTGACTAGCGGGGGGCCGGGAGGTATCCAGTACTTC
CDR3aa: CSATPGLTSGGPGGIQYF

abundance: .
d_gene: TRBD2
j_gene: TRBJ2-7
v_gene: TRBV6-2/TRBV6-3
CDR3nt: TGTGCCAGCAGTTACTCGATCCAACTAGCGGGAGGAACCTACGAGCAGTACTTC
CDR3aa: CASSYSIQLAGGTYEQYF

abundance: many
d_gene: .
j_gene: TRBJ1-2
v_gene: TRBV12-3/TRBV12-4
CDR3nt: TGTGCCAGCAGTCTTACAACTGGCTACACCTTC
CDR3aa: CASSLTTGYTF

abundance: .
d_gene: .
j_gene: TRBJ2-2
v_gene: TRBV11-2
CDR3nt: TGTGCCAGCAGCTTAGATTTGGGGGCGTGGGACCCGAACACCGGGGAGCTGTTTTTT
CDR3aa: CASSLDLGAWDPNTGELFF

abundance: .
d_gene: .
j_gene: TRBJ2-3
v_gene: TRBV7-9
CDR3nt: TGTGCCAGCAGTCGGACTAGCACAGATACGCAGTATTTT
CDR3aa: CASSRTSTDTQYF

abundance: .
d_gene: TRBD1
j_gene: TRBJ1-5
v_gene: TRBV29-1
CDR3nt: TGCAGCGCCGGACAGGGCAGCAATCAGCCCCAGCATTTT
CDR3aa: CSAGQGSNQPQHF

abundance: few
d_gene: .
j_gene: TRBJ1-2
v_gene: TRBV4-3
CDR3nt: TGCGCCAGCAGCCCCAAGGGGCCCGGGAACTATGGCTACACCTTC
CDR3aa: CASSPKGPGNYGYTF

abundance: .
d_gene: .
j_gene: TRBJ2-2
v_gene: TRBV12-1
CDR3nt: TGTGCCAGCAGCTTGAATTGGGCAGGCGGGCAAAACACCGGGGAGCTGTTTTTT
CDR3aa: CASSLNWAGGQNTGELFF

abundance: .
d_gene: TRBD2
j_gene: TRBJ2-1
v_gene: TRBV5-1
CDR3nt: TGCGCCAGCAGCTCCGGACTAGCGGGGGCCTTCTTC
CDR3aa: CASSSGLAGAFF

abundance: few
d_gene: .
j_gene: TRBJ1-5
v_gene: TRBV4-2
CDR3nt: TGTGCCAGCAGCCAAGTCGGGGTTTATAGCAATCAGCCCCAGCATTTT
CDR3aa: CASSQVGVYSNQPQHF

abundance: few
d_gene: TRBD2
j_gene: TRBJ2-3
v_gene: TRBV12-3/TRBV12-4
CDR3nt: TGTGCCAGCAGTTTAAGATTGGGGCTAGCGGCCAACTTACGACACACAGATACGCAGTATTTT
CDR3aa: CASSLRLGLAANLRHTDTQYF

abundance: .
d_gene: TRBD1
j_gene: TRBJ2-7
v_gene: TRBV4-2
CDR3nt: TGTGCCAGCAGCCAAGGACAGGGGGTAAGGTACGAGCAGTACTTC
CDR3aa: CASSQGQGVRYEQYF

abundance: .
d_gene: .
j_gene: TRBJ1-3
v_gene: TRBV2
CDR3nt: TGTGCCAGCACCCGGGACCTCTCTGGAAACACCATATATTTT
CDR3aa: CASTRDLSGNTIYF

abundance: few
d_gene: TRBD2
j_gene: TRBJ2-2
v_gene: TRBV11-2
CDR3nt: TGTGCCAGCAGCTTAAAACTAGCGGGAGAGATCGGGGAGCTGTTTTTT
CDR3aa: CASSLKLAGEIGELFF

abundance: few
d_gene: TRBD2
j_gene: TRBJ2-1
v_gene: TRBV11-2
CDR3nt: TGTGCCAGCAGCCAAAGACTAGCGAGGCACAATGAGCAGTTCTTC
CDR3aa: CASSQRLARHNEQFF

abundance: .
d_gene: TRBD2
j_gene: TRBJ2-1
v_gene: TRBV7-2
CDR3nt: TGTGCCAGCATATGGAAGGCGGGAGCATCCTACAATGAGCAGTTCTTC
CDR3aa: CASIWKAGASYNEQFF

abundance: few
d_gene: .
j_gene: TRBJ2-7
v_gene: TRBV28
CDR3nt: TGTGCCAGCAGTCCATATACCAAAGACAGACCCTACGAGCAGTACTTC
CDR3aa: CASSPYTKDRPYEQYF

abundance: .
d_gene: .
j_gene: TRBJ2-1
v_gene: TRBV6-2/TRBV6-3
CDR3nt: TGTGCCAGCAGCCCCCTGGGTGGGAGGAGGCCCGGGAGAGAGCAGTTCTTC
CDR3aa: CASSPLGGRRPGREQFF

abundance: few
d_gene: TRBD1
j_gene: TRBJ1-1
v_gene: TRBV12-5
CDR3nt: TGTGCTAGTGGTTTCGGACAGGGAGGTACTGAAGCTTTCTTT
CDR3aa: CASGFGQGGTEAFF

abundance: .
d_gene: .
j_gene: TRBJ2-1
v_gene: TRBV15
CDR3nt: TGTGCCACCAGCAGAGAACTAGCCCCCTACAATGAGCAGTTCTTC
CDR3aa: CATSRELAPYNEQFF

abundance: few
d_gene: .
j_gene: TRBJ2-3
v_gene: TRBV24-1
CDR3nt: TGTGCCACCAGTGTTGCAGGGCGGGTGAACACAGATACGCAGTATTTT
CDR3aa: CATSVAGRVNTDTQYF

abundance: few
d_gene: TRBD1
j_gene: TRBJ2-2
v_gene: TRBV6-5
CDR3nt: TGTGCCAGCAGTTACTTAGGGACAGGGATGTTCGGGGAGCTGTTTTTT
CDR3aa: CASSYLGTGMFGELFF

abundance: few
d_gene: TRBD2
j_gene: TRBJ2-1
v_gene: TRBV12-3/TRBV12-4
CDR3nt: TGTGCCAGCAGCCCGGGCGGGAGGCATTACAATGAGCAGTTCTTC
CDR3aa: CASSPGGRHYNEQFF

abundance: .
d_gene: .
j_gene: TRBJ2-5
v_gene: TRBV30
CDR3nt: TGTGCCTGGAGTGTACGTAGGCAGCTCCAAGAGACCCAGTACTTC
CDR3aa: CAWSVRRQLQETQYF

abundance: few
d_gene: .
j_gene: TRBJ2-1
v_gene: TRBV7-2
CDR3nt: TGTGCCAGCAGCCTCGCAGTTGGGCTCAATGAGCAGTTCTTC
CDR3aa: CASSLAVGLNEQFF

abundance: few
d_gene: .
j_gene: TRBJ2-7
v_gene: TRBV28
CDR3nt: TGTGCCAGCAGCTCACAGGTCCCCTACGAGCAGTACTTC
CDR3aa: CASSSQVPYEQYF

abundance: few
d_gene: .
j_gene: TRBJ1-4
v_gene: TRBV4-3
CDR3nt: TGCGCCAGCAGCCAAGATTTGACTGGCGGTGAAAAACTGTTTTTT
CDR3aa: CASSQDLTGGEKLFF

abundance: few
d_gene: .
j_gene: TRBJ2-3
v_gene: TRBV6-1
CDR3nt: TGTGCCAGCACCGACAGACGGGAAAGCACAGATACGCAGTATTTT
CDR3aa: CASTDRRESTDTQYF

abundance: .
d_gene: TRBD2
j_gene: TRBJ2-1
v_gene: TRBV28
CDR3nt: TGTGCCAGCAGTAGAACTGGCGCTAGCGGACTTTACAATGAGCAGTTCTTC
CDR3aa: CASSRTGASGLYNEQFF

abundance: .
d_gene: TRBD1
j_gene: TRBJ2-1
v_gene: TRBV13
CDR3nt: TGTGCCAGCAGCTTCAGGGACAGGGCCTACAATGAGCAGTTCTTC
CDR3aa: CASSFRDRAYNEQFF

abundance: few
d_gene: .
j_gene: TRBJ2-1
v_gene: TRBV5-1
CDR3nt: TGCGCCAGCAGCCCCCCCGACAGGCTCTACAATGAGCAGTTCTTC
CDR3aa: CASSPPDRLYNEQFF

abundance: few
d_gene: .
j_gene: TRBJ2-7
v_gene: TRBV21-1
CDR3nt: TGTGCCAGCAGCAAAGAAGGGCGGGAGTTTAGCTCCTACGAGCAGTACTTC
CDR3aa: CASSKEGREFSSYEQYF

abundance: many
d_gene: .
j_gene: TRBJ2-4
v_gene: TRBV5-1
CDR3nt: TGCGCCAGCAGCTTGCGGAGTGGGGGGAACATTCAGTACTTC
CDR3aa: CASSLRSGGNIQYF

abundance: .
d_gene: .
j_gene: TRBJ2-1
v_gene: TRBV29-1
CDR3nt: TGCAGCGTTGCCTGGGGGCAGAGCTCCTACAATGAGCAGTTCTTC
CDR3aa: CSVAWGQSSYNEQFF

abundance: few
d_gene: TRBD2
j_gene: TRBJ2-3
v_gene: TRBV10-3
CDR3nt: TGTGCCGGGAGGGCGGGTAGCGGGGCGGAGCAGTATTTT
CDR3aa: CAGRAGSGAEQYF

abundance: many
d_gene: .
j_gene: TRBJ2-1
v_gene: TRBV10-3
CDR3nt: TGTGCCATCAGTGAGTCTGGTCCAATTGGGAATGAGCAGTTCTTC
CDR3aa: CAISESGPIGNEQFF

abundance: .
d_gene: .
j_gene: TRBJ2-7
v_gene: TRBV4-1
CDR3nt: TGCGCCAGCAGCCAGCCGGCAGGGGAGCAGTACTTC
CDR3aa: CASSQPAGEQYF

abundance: many
d_gene: .
j_gene: TRBJ2-2
v_gene: TRBV21-1
CDR3nt: TGTGCCAGCAGCAAAGCCCTCACTTCGAACACCGGGGAGCTGTTTTTT
CDR3aa: CASSKALTSNTGELFF

abundance: .
d_gene: .
j_gene: TRBJ2-7
v_gene: TRBV20-1
CDR3nt: TGCAGTGCTCCCCCCGAGGACCGATCCTACGAGCAGTACTTC
CDR3aa: CSAPPEDRSYEQYF

abundance: .
d_gene: .
j_gene: TRBJ2-1
v_gene: TRBV10-3
CDR3nt: TGTGCCATCAGTGAGGGGGTAGGCCACAATGAGCAGTTCTTC
CDR3aa: CAISEGVGHNEQFF

abundance: .
d_gene: .
j_gene: TRBJ2-7
v_gene: TRBV7-2
CDR3nt: TGTGCCAGCAGCTTAGCGGTGGTAGCGGCCTACGAGCAGTACTTC
CDR3aa: CASSLAVVAAYEQYF

abundance: .
d_gene: TRBD1
j_gene: TRBJ2-1
v_gene: TRBV6-2/TRBV6-3
CDR3nt: TGTGCCAGCAGCCGATACACAGGGACAGGGTCCTACAATGAGCAGTTCTTC
CDR3aa: CASSRYTGTGSYNEQFF

abundance: .
d_gene: .
j_gene: TRBJ1-1
v_gene: TRBV20-1
CDR3nt: TGCAGTGTTAGTTTTGGACACCACGGCACTGAAGCTTTCTTT
CDR3aa: CSVSFGHHGTEAFF

abundance: many
d_gene: TRBD2
j_gene: TRBJ2-1
v_gene: TRBV6-2/TRBV6-3
CDR3nt: TGTGCCAGCAGTTACGCCCGGACTAGGCAGGATGAGCAGTTCTTC
CDR3aa: CASSYARTRQDEQFF

abundance: few
d_gene: .
j_gene: TRBJ1-1
v_gene: TRBV5-5
CDR3nt: TGTGCCAGCAGCTTGCTGGGGGGCGCTGAAGCTTTCTTT
CDR3aa: CASSLLGGAEAFF

abundance: .
d_gene: .
j_gene: TRBJ2-7
v_gene: TRBV29-1
CDR3nt: TGCAGCGTTCCGGGACTGAGCTCCTACGAGCAGTACTTC
CDR3aa: CSVPGLSSYEQYF

abundance: few
d_gene: TRBD2
j_gene: TRBJ2-5
v_gene: TRBV5-1
CDR3nt: TGCGCCAGCAGCTTAACGGGGGGGCTTGAGACCCAGTACTTC
CDR3aa: CASSLTGGLETQYF

abundance: few
d_gene: TRBD2
j_gene: TRBJ2-7
v_gene: TRBV5-1
CDR3nt: TGCGCCAGCAGCTTGGCGGGAGGGACACACGAGCAGTACTTC
CDR3aa: CASSLAGGTHEQYF

abundance: few
d_gene: TRBD1
j_gene: TRBJ1-6
v_gene: TRBV7-2
CDR3nt: TGTGCCAGCAGCTTACCTCAGACAGGGAATTCACCCCTCCACTTT
CDR3aa: CASSLPQTGNSPLHF

abundance: .
d_gene: .
j_gene: TRBJ2-2
v_gene: TRBV5-1
CDR3nt: TGCGCCAGCTCCGGTCTAGGAAACACCGGGGAGCTGTTTTTT
CDR3aa: CASSGLGNTGELFF